This entry lists 10 T cell receptor beta chains sequenced from one sample in a study of vaccination effects on CD4 cells after COVID-19. In the ViraFEST assay, antigen-specific CD4+ clonotypes were identified by expansion after peptide-pool stimulation. Investigators separated out CD4+ T cells once around nine days of culture had passed. Each participant received a vaccine that was either BNT162b2 or mRNA-1273, given as two doses. The antigens these receptors bind are not known. Clones were read by immunoSEQ multiplex PCR, and TCRdb kept only the in-frame ones, dropping some. Among more than 50,000 clones listed, less than 80% were seen once. The sample was CD4+ T cells from PBMCs cultured with HCoV-OC43 spike peptides, taken after COVID-19 vaccination. Subset described: HCoV-OC43 spike overlapping peptide pool stimulation. The receptors originated from a human donor who received a COVID-19 vaccine.

The chain couples TRBV20-1 to TRBJ2-1; D ambiguous. The CDR3 has 11 amino acids. V lost 3 bases and J 5 bases, leaving 5 bases between the germline ends. Germline-derived CDR1 and CDR2 are DFQATT and SNEGSKA (reference sequence). The CDR3 DNA sequence: TGCAGTGCTAGCGATAACAATGAGCAGTTCTTC. Translating gives CSASDNNEQFF.

The chain uses TRBV7-2 and TRBJ2-2; D remains unclear. The CDR3 sequence is 14 residues long. V shed 3 bases and J shed 0 bases, with 5 bases lying between them. Germline loops: CDR1 SGHTA, CDR2 FQGNSA. The CDR3 DNA reads TGTGCCAGCAGCTTCCAGGCGAACACCGGGGAGCTGTTTTTT. Its translation: CASSFQANTGELFF.

This chain connects TRBV4-1 to TRBJ1-2, with TRBD1 matching over 7 bases. The J segment lost 2 bases and the V segment lost 4 bases, leaving 4 bases of the junction unmatched. Germline V gene lookup returns CDR1 MGHRA and CDR2 YSYEKL. The CDR3 loop spans 14 amino acids. The CDR3 reads CASSLSTGNYGYTF. CDR3 coding DNA: TGCGCCAGCAGCCTTTCGACAGGGAACTATGGCTACACCTTC.

This chain links TRBV5-1 with TRBJ1-2, with 10 bases fitting TRBD1. V trimming: 6 bases; J trimming: 4 bases; junction bases outside the gene matches: 18. The CDR3 extends over 18 amino acids. CDR1 is SGHRS and CDR2 is YFSETQ in the germline V gene. The CDR3 spells CASNPAEAGQGVSYGYTF. The CDR3 region has the DNA TGCGCCAGCAACCCCGCAGAAGCCGGACAGGGGGTAAGCTATGGCTACACCTTC.

The chain has TRBV7-3 and TRBJ2-1, with 10 bases matching TRBD2. The V gene's germline CDR1 is SGHTA and CDR2 FQGTGA. J lost 0 bases, V lost 1 base, and 12 bases had no gene match. This CDR3 contains 20 residues. The CDR3 sequence is CASSLNSAVSGGRSYNEQFF. In DNA form, the CDR3 reads TGTGCCAGCAGCTTAAACTCGGCGGTTAGCGGGGGGCGCTCCTACAATGAGCAGTTCTTC.

The chain recombines TRBV7-8 with TRBJ1-1, with 7 bases that match TRBD1. CDR3 length: 17 residues. J gave up 6 bases and V 4 bases, and 17 bases lay outside the gene matches. Germline-derived CDR1 and CDR2 are SGHVS and FQNEAQ. The CDR3: CASSSQITGDPRSEAFF. The CDR3 DNA reads TGTGCCAGCAGCTCGCAAATTACAGGGGACCCTCGGTCTGAAGCTTTCTTT. Drawing the rest from reference TRBV7-8 and TRBJ1-1, the complete variable domain is GAGVSQSPRYKVAKRGQDVALRCDPISGHVSLFWYQQALGQGPEFLTYFQNEAQLDKSGLPSDRFFAERPEGSVSTLKIQRTQQEDSAVYLCASSSQITGDPRSEAFFGQGTRLTVV.

The chain has TRBV5-1 and TRBJ1-1; D is perhaps TRBD1 (5 bases). CDR3 length: 15 amino acids. The ends were cut back, 4 bases at V and 3 bases at J, with 16 bases in the middle. Per the germline V gene, CDR1 is SGHRS and CDR2 is YFSETQ. CDR3 nucleotides: TGCGCCAGCAGCCCAGGGACGGGCTCTTACACTGAAGCTTTCTTT. Its translation is CASSPGTGSYTEAFF. The variable domain in full, completed from reference TRBV5-1 and TRBJ1-1, reads KAGVTQTPRYLIKTRGQQVTLSCSPISGHRSVSWYQQTPGQGLQFLFEYFSETQRNKGNFPGRFSGRQFSNSRSEMNVSTLELGDSALYLCASSPGTGSYTEAFFGQGTRLTVV.

The chain joins TRBV21-1 to TRBJ1-2; the table's D call TRBD1 went unverified against the DNA. TRBV21-1 is a listed pseudogene. The CDR3 extends over 15 amino acids. The CDR3 sequence is CASSTEGVLRAWRTF. CDR3 DNA: TGTGCCAGCAGCACAGAGGGGGTCCTACGCGCGTGGCGCACCTTC.

This sequence joins TRBV7-7 and TRBJ2-1, with D perhaps assigned TRBD1 or TRBD2 (5 bases each). Between the trimmed V and J ends, which lost 3 bases and 5 bases, there was a span of 11 bases. The CDR3 runs 14 residues. In germline, CDR1 is SSHAT, CDR2 FNYEAQ (reference sequence). The CDR3 here is CASSLSRGNNEQFF. DNA of the CDR3: TGTGCCAGCAGCTTGTCGAGGGGCAACAATGAGCAGTTCTTC.

The chain is built from TRBV5-1 and TRBJ2-5; D remains ambiguous. Germline-derived CDR1 and CDR2 are SGHRS and YFSETQ. CDR3 length: 14 amino acids. V shed 4 bases and J shed 6 bases, with 16 bases lying between them. CDR3 coding DNA: TGCGCCAGCAGCCCCGGCAATGGGGTGAAGACCCAGTACTTC. It translates to CASSPGNGVKTQYF.